The 2 T cell receptor beta chains in this list originate from one sample, sequenced in a study of cytomegalovirus exposure and HLA in healthy donors. PCR used 60 Vbeta primers and 13 Jbeta primers. Sequencing was performed with immunoSEQ multiplex PCR; in TCRdb, only in-frame clones are kept and a portion is missing. There are 140,000 to 150,000 clones in the sample, with around 1.5% held by the top ten. Sequenced input: PBMCs. The receptor source for this set is a woman between 45 and 60 years old in good health and CMV-seronegative.

The chain employs TRBV7-6 and TRBJ2-3; possibly TRBD2 for D (5 bases). The CDR3 spans 15 residues. Trimming shortened V by 4 bases and J by 4 bases, and 15 bases separated the two germline ends. Germline lookup yields CDR1 SGHVS and CDR2 FNYEAQ. CDR3 protein: CASSSLGVAPDTQYF. In nucleotides, the CDR3 is TGTGCCAGCAGCTCCCTCGGGGTAGCCCCAGATACGCAGTATTTT. The full variable domain, with the rest looked up from reference TRBV7-6 and TRBJ2-3, is GAGVSQSPRYKVTKRGQDVALRCDPISGHVSLYWYRQALGQGPEFLTYFNYEAQQDKSGLPNDRFSAERPEGSISTLTIQRTEQRDSAMYRCASSSLGVAPDTQYFGPGTRLTVL.

The chain joins TRBV7-2 to TRBJ2-1; TRBD2 might be the D (5 bases). V gave up 1 base and J gave up 0 bases, with 10 bases separating them. Germline CDR1 SGHTA, CDR2 FQGNSA. The CDR3 is 16 residues long. As DNA, the CDR3 is TGTGCCAGCAGCTTAGAGGCTAGCAGCTCCTACAATGAGCAGTTCTTC. Its protein is CASSLEASSSYNEQFF.